Listed below are T cell receptor beta chains from one sample, sequenced in a study of CD8+ T cells in alopecia areata. The repertoire was sequenced with immunoSEQ multiplex PCR; TCRdb's copy has only in-frame clones and lacks some. The sample lists under 250,000 clones, approximately 67% occurring once. The input for sequencing was CD4+ T cells sorted from blood, taken around week 44, from a patient treated with tofacitinib. All receptors come from a human donor with alopecia areata. CDR3s include the opening cysteine and the closing phenylalanine or tryptophan. D genes are given only for firm matches. Only some rows state a clone size, as once, few, many or a class for expanded clones.

j_call,v_call,d_call,clone_size,cdr3_nt,cdr3_aa
TRBJ1-6,TRBV27,NA,NA,TGTGCCAGCAGCTGGGACATTGAGTCTTCACCCCTCCACTTT,CASSWDIESSPLHF
TRBJ2-1,TRBV29-1,NA,NA,TGCAGCGTTGTTCGGGACAATGAGCAGTTCTTC,CSVVRDNEQFF
TRBJ2-5,TRBV6-1,TRBD1,few,TGTGCCAGCAGTACCAACAGGGGTGGAGAGACCCAGTACTTC,CASSTNRGGETQYF
TRBJ2-6,TRBV5-8,NA,once,TGTGCCAGCAGCTTGGGACGTTTCTCTGGGGCCAACGTCCTGACTTTC,CASSLGRFSGANVLTF
TRBJ2-2,TRBV5-1,TRBD2,NA,TGCGCCAGCAGCAGCAGCGGGGCTCGACCGGGTCCCGGGGAGCTGTTTTTT,CASSSSGARPGPGELFF
TRBJ2-7,TRBV7-6,NA,NA,TGTGCCAGCAGCTCGGGGGCAGGGGAGCAGTACTTC,CASSSGAGEQYF
TRBJ2-1,TRBV5-1,NA,NA,TGCGCCAGCAGCCTAGGGACAGCGGGCGATGAGCAGTTCTTC,CASSLGTAGDEQFF
TRBJ1-6,TRBV11-2,NA,few,TGTGCCAGCAGCCCCGGGGTGATAGGGAGTAATTCACCCCTCCACTTT,CASSPGVIGSNSPLHF
TRBJ1-2,TRBV4-1,NA,few,TGCGCCAGCAGCCAAGACGGGAACTATGGCTACACCTTC,CASSQDGNYGYTF
TRBJ2-5,TRBV25-1,NA,NA,TGTGCCAGCAGTGGGTGGGAGACCCAGTACTTC,CASSGWETQYF
TRBJ1-1,TRBV29-1,NA,NA,TGCAGCGTTGAACCACGAATCGCCAACACTGAAGCTTTCTTT,CSVEPRIANTEAFF
TRBJ1-6,TRBV7-2,NA,NA,TGTGCCAGCAGCTTGGGCTCCTATAATTCACCCCTCCACTTT,CASSLGSYNSPLHF
TRBJ1-2,TRBV29-1,NA,NA,TGCAGCGTTGCTATGGGGAATGGCTACACCTTC,CSVAMGNGYTF
TRBJ1-6,TRBV30,NA,NA,TGTGCCTGGAGTGTACGCAGGGAGCGATCACCCCTCCACTTT,CAWSVRRERSPLHF
TRBJ1-6,TRBV5-6,TRBD1,once,TGTGCCAGCAGCTGGGGACAGGGGAATTCACCCCTCCACTTT,CASSWGQGNSPLHF
TRBJ2-7,TRBV14,NA,NA,TGTGCCAGCAGCCAAAATGCGTCCTACGAGCAGTACTTC,CASSQNASYEQYF
TRBJ1-2,TRBV30,NA,NA,TGTGCCTGGAGTTTTTCGTCCAGGGCGGTTTATCATGGCTACACCTTC,CAWSFSSRAVYHGYTF
TRBJ2-7,TRBV29-1,NA,NA,TGCAGCGTTGAGAGGGGCGGACAAACCGAGCAGTACTTC,CSVERGGQTEQYF
TRBJ1-2,TRBV7-2,TRBD1,NA,TGTGCCAGCAGCCAACCCGGGACAGCCTTCGACTGCACCTTC,CASSQPGTAFDCTF
TRBJ1-1,TRBV30,NA,few,TGTGCCTGGAGTGTTGTGGGGAACACTGAAGCTTTCTTT,CAWSVVGNTEAFF
TRBJ1-1,TRBV7-2,NA,NA,TGTGCCAGCAGCCGGATTAACACTGAAGCTTTCTTT,CASSRINTEAFF
TRBJ2-7,TRBV7-8,TRBD1,few,TGTGCCAGCAGCTTAGTGGGACAGGGCTACGAGCAGTACTTC,CASSLVGQGYEQYF
TRBJ1-1,TRBV29-1,NA,NA,TGCAGCGTCCAGGGGTTTGGGACTGAAGCTTTCTTT,CSVQGFGTEAFF
TRBJ1-1,TRBV7-2,NA,NA,TGTGCCAGCAGCTTCTACATGAACACTGAAGCTTTCTTT,CASSFYMNTEAFF
TRBJ2-5,TRBV5-1,TRBD1,NA,TGCGCCAGCAGCCTAGGACAGGGGGCAGAGACCCAGTACTTC,CASSLGQGAETQYF
TRBJ2-7,TRBV19,NA,once,TGTGCCAGTAGTATAGATTCCGGCGGGACACCCAACTTC,CASSIDSGGTPNF
TRBJ2-2,TRBV9,TRBD1,few,TGTGCCAGCAGCACTCGGACAGGGGGTGTCGGGGAGCTGTTTTTT,CASSTRTGGVGELFF
TRBJ1-1,TRBV30,NA,once,TGTGCCTGGAGTAGAGTTTACACTGAAGCTTTCTTT,CAWSRVYTEAFF
TRBJ2-3,TRBV11-2,TRBD2,NA,TGTGCCAGCAGCTTAGGTAGCGGGGGTACAGATACGCAGTATTTT,CASSLGSGGTDTQYF
TRBJ1-1,TRBV5-6,TRBD1,NA,TGTGCCAGCAGCTTTACAGGGGTTGGAGGGACTGAAGCTTTCTTT,CASSFTGVGGTEAFF
TRBJ1-5,TRBV29-1,NA,NA,TGCAGCGCCGGGGACCGAGGCAATCAGCCCCAGCATTTT,CSAGDRGNQPQHF
TRBJ1-2,TRBV29-1,NA,NA,TGCAGCGTTGTCAGGGACCTTAAGGGGTACACCTTC,CSVVRDLKGYTF
TRBJ1-2,TRBV9,NA,NA,TGTGCCAGCAGCGTAGGTAGCAGTAGGGATGGCTACACCTTC,CASSVGSSRDGYTF
TRBJ1-2,TRBV4-1,TRBD1,NA,TGCGCCAGCAGCCAAGAGAGACAGGGGGCGTACTATGGCTACACCTTC,CASSQERQGAYYGYTF
TRBJ1-2,TRBV27,NA,once,TGTGCCAGCACCCTTAGTTACGCCTCTCTACCTCGCTACACCTTC,CASTLSYASLPRYTF
TRBJ2-5,TRBV29-1,NA,NA,TGCAGCGTTAAGGACACGGCTCGGGAGACCCAGTACTTC,CSVKDTARETQYF
TRBJ2-5,TRBV11-2,NA,NA,TGTGCCAGCAGCCCCGGGGGCTCGGGGGAGACCCAGTACTTC,CASSPGGSGETQYF
TRBJ1-1,TRBV30,TRBD1,NA,TGTGCCTGGAGTCGTTCCAGAGGACAGGGGCACTTCTTT,CAWSRSRGQGHFF
TRBJ2-4,TRBV30,TRBD1,NA,TGTGCCTGGGCTGGACAGGCCGGGAACATTCAGTACTTC,CAWAGQAGNIQYF
TRBJ1-2,TRBV29-1,NA,NA,TGCAGCGTTGAAGGTCCCGGGCACTATGGCTACACCTTC,CSVEGPGHYGYTF
TRBJ2-1,TRBV6-1,NA,NA,TGTGCCAGCAGTGTTGAAGGGGTCAATGAGCAGTTCTTC,CASSVEGVNEQFF
TRBJ2-1,TRBV9,TRBD2,NA,TGTGCCAGCAGCGTTAGCGGGGGGGCCCTGATTGATGAGCAGTTCTTC,CASSVSGGALIDEQFF
TRBJ2-2,TRBV27,NA,NA,TGTGCCTCCAAAGAGGGGAACACCGGGGAGCTGTTTTTT,CASKEGNTGELFF
TRBJ1-2,TRBV27,NA,NA,TGTGCCAGCAGTTTGGGGGGGGCTCTCAACTATGGCTACACCTTC,CASSLGGALNYGYTF
TRBJ2-7,TRBV6-5,NA,NA,TGTGCCAGCCTAAGGTCGGTGGGCTCCTACGAGCAGTACTTC,CASLRSVGSYEQYF
TRBJ2-7,TRBV2,TRBD1,few,TGTGCCAGCAGTAATGACAGGGCTAGGAACGAGCAGTACTTC,CASSNDRARNEQYF
TRBJ1-5,TRBV5-1,NA,NA,TGCGCCAGCAGCTTGGGTCCAGGGAGTCTCGGCAATCAGCCCCAGCATTTT,CASSLGPGSLGNQPQHF
TRBJ1-2,TRBV5-8,NA,NA,TGTGCCAGCAGCTTGTTCCAGGGCTATGGCTACACCTTC,CASSLFQGYGYTF
TRBJ1-5,TRBV29-1,NA,NA,TGCAGCGTGAGAACGGAAGGCGATCAGCCCCAGCATTTT,CSVRTEGDQPQHF
TRBJ2-2,TRBV4-3,TRBD2,NA,TGCGCCAGCAGCCCCCACGCGGGGGGCCAGAACACCGGGGAGCTGTTTTTT,CASSPHAGGQNTGELFF
TRBJ2-7,TRBV29-1,TRBD1,NA,TGCAGCGTTTGGGACAGGGGCGCCTACGAGCAGTACTTC,CSVWDRGAYEQYF
TRBJ2-5,TRBV5-6,NA,NA,TGTGCCAGCAGCTTAAGGACAGTAGAAGAGACCCAGTACTTC,CASSLRTVEETQYF
TRBJ2-5,TRBV9,TRBD2,NA,TGTGCCAGCAGCGTAGCGGCGGGGGGGCGAGAGACCCAGTACTTC,CASSVAAGGRETQYF
TRBJ1-1,TRBV9,NA,few,TGTGCCAGCAGCGCGACAGCGGTGAACACTGAAGCTTTCTTT,CASSATAVNTEAFF
TRBJ2-1,TRBV29-1,NA,NA,TGCAGCGTTAGACTAGACAATGAGCAGTTCTTC,CSVRLDNEQFF
TRBJ2-3,TRBV23-1,NA,NA,TGCGCCAGCAGTCCCCGGAGGGGGCAGGACTCCCGCTATACGCAGTATTTT,CASSPRRGQDSRYTQYF
TRBJ2-2,TRBV2,TRBD1,NA,TGTGCCAGCATCGGACAGGGCGGCACCGGGGAGCTGTTTTTT,CASIGQGGTGELFF
TRBJ2-2,TRBV7-8,NA,few,TGTGCCAGCAGCCAAAGGCTGGGCTTGGCCGGGGAGCTGTTTTTT,CASSQRLGLAGELFF
TRBJ1-2,TRBV4-3,NA,NA,TGCGCCAGCAGCCAAGATGGTCTGAGCTACACCTTC,CASSQDGLSYTF
TRBJ2-6,TRBV7-2,NA,once,TGTGCCAGCTGGGATGGGGCCAACGTCCTGACTTTC,CASWDGANVLTF